These T cell receptor beta chains were read from a single sample in a study of glioma-infiltrating T cells. Via MiXCR, TCRdb re-called the multiplex PCR reads, giving one row per CDR3 protein. Found here are under 200,000 distinct CDR3 sequences, over 30% of them singletons; the top ten hold just over 20%. Source material: glioma tissue, nonneoplastic brain tissue, or PBMCs (not recorded which). The origin of the receptors is a human donor with low-grade glioma or glioblastoma, undergoing nonglioma brain surgery, or in good health (not recorded which). Each CDR3 is given with its conserved first and last residue. The D gene is left open where the match is weak. The size entry is marked missing in some rows and otherwise reads once, few, many or a size class.

length: 14
D: -
size: -
J: TRBJ2-1
V: TRBV5-1
DNA: TGCGCCAGCAGCTCTTGGACAGACGGAGGTGAGCAGTTCTTC
CDR3: CASSSWTDGGEQFF

length: 16
D: TRBD1
size: many
J: TRBJ2-4
V: TRBV18
DNA: TGTGCCAGCTCACTCCCATCGGGACAGGGGAAAAACATTCAGTACTTC
CDR3: CASSLPSGQGKNIQYF

length: 17
D: TRBD1
size: many
J: TRBJ1-1
V: TRBV28
DNA: TGTGCCAGCAGTCTAATACAGGGGGCTTTTGGGAACACTGAAGCTTTCTTT
CDR3: CASSLIQGAFGNTEAFF

length: 17
D: TRBD2
size: -
J: TRBJ2-2
V: TRBV5-1
DNA: TGCGCCAGCAGCCCAAAGCTAACTAGCGGGCTCCCCGGGGAGCTGTTTTTT
CDR3: CASSPKLTSGLPGELFF

length: 15
D: -
size: -
J: TRBJ2-3
V: TRBV29-1
DNA: TGCAGCGTTCCGACCGGCAGTACTAGCACAGATACGCAGTATTTT
CDR3: CSVPTGSTSTDTQYF

length: 12
D: -
size: many
J: TRBJ1-1
V: TRBV29-1
DNA: TGCAGCGTTTGCGTTATGAACACTGAAGCTTTCTTT
CDR3: CSVCVMNTEAFF

length: 15
D: -
size: -
J: TRBJ2-1
V: TRBV20-1
DNA: TGCAGTGCTAGAGTGTACGGGCTAGTCTACAATGAGCAGTTCTTC
CDR3: CSARVYGLVYNEQFF

length: 14
D: -
size: many
J: TRBJ2-5
V: TRBV6-1
DNA: TGTGCCAGCAGTCCTCTTTGGGGGCACGAGACCCAGTACTTC
CDR3: CASSPLWGHETQYF

length: 15
D: TRBD2
size: -
J: TRBJ2-3
V: TRBV2
DNA: TGTGCCAGCTCTAGCGGAGTAACTAGCACAGATACGCAGTATTTT
CDR3: CASSSGVTSTDTQYF

length: 14
D: -
size: few
J: TRBJ1-2
V: TRBV5-1
DNA: TGCGCCAGCAGCCCGGCCCCGGACTACTATGGCTACACCTTC
CDR3: CASSPAPDYYGYTF

length: 17
D: TRBD1
size: -
J: TRBJ2-7
V: TRBV7-9
DNA: TGTGCCAGCAGCTTAAGAGGACAGGGGGCCCTAGGTTACGAGCAGTACTTC
CDR3: CASSLRGQGALGYEQYF

length: 14
D: -
size: many
J: TRBJ2-7
V: TRBV7-9
DNA: TGTGCCAGCAAGCCCGACGGGAGCTCCTACGAGCAGTACTTC
CDR3: CASKPDGSSYEQYF

length: 14
D: -
size: many
J: TRBJ1-4
V: TRBV7-9
DNA: TGTGCCAGCAGCTCAGGATACCTTAATGAAAAACTGTTTTTT
CDR3: CASSSGYLNEKLFF

length: 15
D: -
size: few
J: TRBJ2-7
V: TRBV3-1
DNA: TGTGCCAGCAGCCAAGAAGCAGGGCCACCCTACGAGCAGTACTTC
CDR3: CASSQEAGPPYEQYF

length: 14
D: TRBD2
size: many
J: TRBJ2-1
V: TRBV29-1
DNA: TGCAGCGTCGGACGGACTAGCGGGAGAGATGAGCAGTTCTTC
CDR3: CSVGRTSGRDEQFF

length: 16
D: TRBD2
size: many
J: TRBJ2-7
V: TRBV27
DNA: TGTGCCAGCAGCTCCGGCGGTAGCGGGAGGGTCGGCGAGCAGTACTTC
CDR3: CASSSGGSGRVGEQYF

length: 16
D: TRBD2
size: -
J: TRBJ2-1
V: TRBV12-3/TRBV12-4
DNA: TGTGCCAGCACCCCCCCTCTAGCGGGAGGGCCGTACGAGCAGTTCTTC
CDR3: CASTPPLAGGPYEQFF

length: 15
D: -
size: many
J: TRBJ1-2
V: TRBV28
DNA: TGTGCCAGCAGTTTTGGGGGGCAGGGAAACTATGGCTACACCTTC
CDR3: CASSFGGQGNYGYTF

length: 10
D: -
size: many
J: TRBJ1-1
V: TRBV2
DNA: TGTGCCAGCAGGAGCGGGACGGCTTTCTTT
CDR3: CASRSGTAFF

length: 15
D: -
size: many
J: TRBJ2-7
V: TRBV27
DNA: TGTGCCAGCAGTCCAAACCGCGGAGGGACCCACGAGCAGTACTTC
CDR3: CASSPNRGGTHEQYF

length: 16
D: -
size: -
J: TRBJ2-5
V: TRBV24-1
DNA: TGTGCGACCAGTTATCACAAACTCAGGGGCCCCAGGACCCAGTACTTC
CDR3: CATSYHKLRGPRTQYF

length: 17
D: -
size: -
J: TRBJ2-1
V: TRBV28
DNA: TGTGCCAGCAGTTTGAGGGGGGGGAGGAGGCCCTACAATGAGCAGTTCTTC
CDR3: CASSLRGGRRPYNEQFF

length: 15
D: TRBD2
size: -
J: TRBJ2-1
V: TRBV6-5
DNA: TGTGCCGGCAGGGCTAGCGGGAGCTCCTACAATGAGCAGTTCTTC
CDR3: CAGRASGSSYNEQFF

length: 14
D: -
size: -
J: TRBJ1-3
V: TRBV5-5
DNA: TGTGCCAGCAGCTTTCCGGGGGATGGAAACACCATATATTTT
CDR3: CASSFPGDGNTIYF

length: 15
D: TRBD1
size: few
J: TRBJ2-7
V: TRBV24-1
DNA: TGTGCCACCACCATATCAACCCGGACAGGGGCCGAGCAGTACTTC
CDR3: CATTISTRTGAEQYF

length: 15
D: TRBD2
size: few
J: TRBJ2-1
V: TRBV29-1
DNA: TGCAGCGTCGGGGGACTAGCGGGAACGTTGGGTGAGCAGTTCTTC
CDR3: CSVGGLAGTLGEQFF

length: 12
D: -
size: many
J: TRBJ2-3
V: TRBV3-1
DNA: TGTGCCAGCAGCATCGGAACAGATACGCAGTATTTT
CDR3: CASSIGTDTQYF

length: 13
D: -
size: many
J: TRBJ1-3
V: TRBV12-3/TRBV12-4
DNA: TGTGCCAGCAGTTCCCTGACATTAAACACCATATATTTT
CDR3: CASSSLTLNTIYF